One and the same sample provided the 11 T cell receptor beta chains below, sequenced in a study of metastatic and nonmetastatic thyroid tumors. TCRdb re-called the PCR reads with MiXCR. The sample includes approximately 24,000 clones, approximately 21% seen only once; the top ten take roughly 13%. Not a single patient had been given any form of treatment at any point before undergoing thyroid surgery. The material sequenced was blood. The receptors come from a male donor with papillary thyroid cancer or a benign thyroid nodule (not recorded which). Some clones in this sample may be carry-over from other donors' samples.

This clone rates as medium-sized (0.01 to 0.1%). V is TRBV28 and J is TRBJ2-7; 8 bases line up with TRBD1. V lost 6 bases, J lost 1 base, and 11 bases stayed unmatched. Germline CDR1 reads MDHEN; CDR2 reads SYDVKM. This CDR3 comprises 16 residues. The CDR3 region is CASSDRVRGQSYEQYF. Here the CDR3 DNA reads TGTGCCAGCAGCGATCGGGTCAGGGGGCAATCCTACGAGCAGTACTTC.

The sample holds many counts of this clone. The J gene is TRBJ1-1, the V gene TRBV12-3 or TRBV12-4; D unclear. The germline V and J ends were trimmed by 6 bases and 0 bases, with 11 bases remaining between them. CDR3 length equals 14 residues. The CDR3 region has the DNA TGTGCCAGCAGCTTAACGGATATGAACACTGAAGCTTTCTTT. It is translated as CASSLTDMNTEAFF.

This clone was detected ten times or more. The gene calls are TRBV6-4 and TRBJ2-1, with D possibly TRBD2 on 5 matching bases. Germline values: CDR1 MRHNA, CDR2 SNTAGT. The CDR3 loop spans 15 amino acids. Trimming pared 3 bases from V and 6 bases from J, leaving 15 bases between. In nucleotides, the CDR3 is TGTGCCAGCAGTGAGAGTCTAGCCGGAGGCAATGAGCAGTTCTTC. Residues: CASSESLAGGNEQFF.

CDR3 sequence reads: CASSQLAKNIQYF. The CDR3 coding sequence is TGTGCCAGCAGCCAATTAGCCAAAAACATTCAGTACTTC. The V and J genes are TRBV3-1 and TRBJ2-4, with D hard to call. Germline CDR1 LGHDT, CDR2 YNNKEL (reference sequence). CDR3 length: 13 amino acids. Trimming pared 2 bases from V and 0 bases from J, leaving 2 bases between.

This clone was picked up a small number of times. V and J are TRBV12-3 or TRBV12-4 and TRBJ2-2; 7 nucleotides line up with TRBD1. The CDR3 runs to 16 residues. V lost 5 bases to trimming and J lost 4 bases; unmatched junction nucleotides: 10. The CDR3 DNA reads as TGTGCCAGCAGTCGCTTGACAGGGTGCAGCACCGGGGAGCTGTTTTTT. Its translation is CASSRLTGCSTGELFF.

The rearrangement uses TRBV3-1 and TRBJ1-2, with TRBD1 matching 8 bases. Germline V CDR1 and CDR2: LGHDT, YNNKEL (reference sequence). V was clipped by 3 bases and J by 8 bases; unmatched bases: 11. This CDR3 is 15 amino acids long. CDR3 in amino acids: CASSHEGGRGRGYTF. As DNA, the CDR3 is TGTGCCAGCAGCCACGAGGGGGGCAGGGGGCGCGGCTACACCTTC.

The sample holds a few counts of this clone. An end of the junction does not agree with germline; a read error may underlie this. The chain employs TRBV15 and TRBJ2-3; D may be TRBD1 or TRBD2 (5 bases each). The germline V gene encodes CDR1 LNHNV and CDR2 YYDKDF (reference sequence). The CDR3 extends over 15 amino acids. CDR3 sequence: CATSLRDPRTDTRYF. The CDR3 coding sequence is TGTGCCACCAGCCTTAGGGACCCTAGAACAGATACGCGGTATTTT.

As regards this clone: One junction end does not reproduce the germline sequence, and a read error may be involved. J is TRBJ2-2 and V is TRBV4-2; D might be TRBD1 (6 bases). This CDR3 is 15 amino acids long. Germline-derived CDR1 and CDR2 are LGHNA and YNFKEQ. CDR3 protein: CASRPTGSDTWELFF. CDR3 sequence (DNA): TGTGCCAGCAGGCCAACAGGGTCGGACACCTGGGAGCTGTTTTTT.

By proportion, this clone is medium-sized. CDR3 residues: CASSTGTSGTYEQYF. The CDR3 region has the DNA TGTGCCAGCAGCACCGGGACTAGCGGGACCTACGAGCAGTACTTC. The chain is built from TRBV6-2 or TRBV6-3 and TRBJ2-7, with 13 bases aligning to TRBD2. Germline CDR1 reads MNHEY; CDR2 reads SVGEGT. The CDR3 contains 15 residues. V was pared by 6 bases and J by 2 bases, with 4 bases of the junction left unmatched.

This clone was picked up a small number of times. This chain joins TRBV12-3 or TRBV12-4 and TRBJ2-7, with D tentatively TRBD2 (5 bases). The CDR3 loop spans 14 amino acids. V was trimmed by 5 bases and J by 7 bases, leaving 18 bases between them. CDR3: CASSPGGLPEEQYF. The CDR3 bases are TGTGCCAGCAGTCCCGGCGGACTGCCGGAGGAGCAGTACTTC.

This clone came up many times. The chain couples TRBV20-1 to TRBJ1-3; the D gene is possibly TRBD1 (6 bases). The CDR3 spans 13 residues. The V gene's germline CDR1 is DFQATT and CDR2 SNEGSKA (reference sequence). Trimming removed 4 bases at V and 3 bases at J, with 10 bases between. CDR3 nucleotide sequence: TGCAGTGCTAAAGACAGGATTGGAAACACCATATATTTT. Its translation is CSAKDRIGNTIYF.